The rows below give T cell receptor beta chains drawn from one sample of a study of blood T cells in healthy people across ages. TCRdb reanalysed the 5' RACE reads using MiXCR and keeps one entry per CDR3 protein. The repertoire holds about 1,500,000 distinct CDR3 sequences, 28% seen once, with roughly 8% in the top ten. The sequenced material came from blood. These receptors were taken from a woman in her 30s in good health. CDR3s include the opening cysteine and the closing phenylalanine or tryptophan.

CDR3 length: 15
V gene: TRBV5-5
CDR3 protein: CASSLGGGHNQPQHF

CDR3 length: 16
V gene: TRBV24-1
CDR3 protein: CATSDSGMASTDTQYF

CDR3 length: 16
V gene: TRBV7-3
CDR3 protein: CASSPPGRDREQEQFF

CDR3 length: 13
V gene: TRBV6-6
CDR3 protein: CASSNRGGYEQYF

CDR3 length: 12
V gene: TRBV2
CDR3 protein: CASSVNQGPLHF

CDR3 length: 15
V gene: TRBV9
CDR3 protein: CASSVAQSSYNEQVF

CDR3 length: 19
V gene: TRBV7-9
CDR3 protein: CASNSRIGTYRMGSDTQYF

CDR3 length: 17
V gene: TRBV28
CDR3 protein: CASSSLPRQGYTDTQYF

CDR3 length: 16
V gene: TRBV5-1
CDR3 protein: CASSLEGQGGSQPQHF

CDR3 length: 12
V gene: TRBV29-1
CDR3 protein: CSVEREAHEQYF

CDR3 length: 16
V gene: TRBV7-2
CDR3 protein: CASSFQSLSSYNEQFF

CDR3 length: 13
V gene: TRBV3-1
CDR3 protein: CASSPQTPDGYTF

CDR3 length: 16
V gene: TRBV28
CDR3 protein: CASRGGIGCGTDTQYF

CDR3 length: 15
V gene: TRBV6-6
CDR3 protein: CASSPRSGGQKTQYF

CDR3 length: 17
V gene: TRBV7-9
CDR3 protein: CASSSGTASSGANVLTF